This record looks at one T cell receptor beta chain sequence and its context. The antigen it binds to is not known. No clone much larger than this one lies a single base away; base qualities are absent. The sample comes from a study of blood T cell repertoires in COVID-19 (dated by TCRdb to the early 2020s). In terms of the full investigation: Collaborator samples came from the United States, Italy and Spain and covered acute and convalescent phases of COVID-19. The material from the prospective study consisted of cDNA or gDNA derived from T cells, B-cell-depleted T cells, or PBMCs. HLA class I and class II types, where available, came from metadata supplied by the sample provider rather than from assay-based typing. Deeply sampled blood TCRbeta repertoires from subjects exposed to, actively infected with, or recovered from COVID-19 were included in the dataset. The samples were drawn from the first 160 participants of the ongoing ImmuneRACE study and from about 1,200 subjects provided by 6 global collaborators. A de-identified subject ID, COVID-19 status, age in years and sex were almost always included in the sample metadata. A freely available public database, intended as a resource for researchers studying the immune response to SARS-CoV-2, is where the repertoires were released.

At one collaborating source in Seattle, patients were enrolled during active infection and were followed longitudinally through the course of disease. The collaborating institutions used their own protocols to collect whole blood in K2EDTA tubes. For TCRbeta analysis, collaborators shipped samples in one of three forms: frozen whole blood, isolated PBMCs, or DNA extracted from either of those sample types. Overall study results and their limits: How much clinical and demographic metadata was included differed by source and by participant, and the metadata was provided uncurated.

The V end loses 0 bases and the J end loses 2 bases, and a stretch of 14 bases separates them. CDR3 length: 16 amino acids, cysteine to phenylalanine. The entry retains the CDR3 DNA only, 48 bases that are in frame from base 1. CDR1 and CDR2, looked up from the germline V gene, are SGDLS and YYNGEE. The immunoSEQ Assay, a bias-controlled multiplex PCR, was used to amplify TCRbeta CDR3 regions from genomic DNA. In the original analysis: The number of nucleated cells in each sample was estimated by amplification of reference gene primers within the assay. Sequence reads were collapsed and filtered to measure the absolute abundance of every unique TCRbeta CDR3 rearrangement. Productive Simpson clonality was computed per sample as the square root of Simpson's diversity index over productive rearrangements. Sourced from immuneACCESS, this table was stored by TCRdb with only in-frame sequences that have V and J called. A share of the clones is absent; for the studies checked, an unresolved V gene accounts for under half, and the remainder has no known explanation. V and J calls and clone size are given by that table; D and trimming were obtained from the DNA. This sample gives approximately 140,000 clones in total; 70% to 90% of them show up just once. The biggest ten clones account for about 8% of the sample.

Material: peripheral blood. The clonotype originates from a woman aged 55-69 years with COVID-19, enrolled during active disease. This chain is built from TRBV9 and TRBJ1-2; TRBD1 might be the D gene, on 5 matching bases. The DNA is TGTGCCAGCAGCGTAGCGCCCGGACACGAGAACTATGGCTACACCTTC. Its protein reads: CASSVAPGHENYGYTF.